This TCR beta chain was documented in a study of OX40 agonist ivuxolimab in advanced cancers. About the research overall: Hepatocellular carcinoma, melanoma, renal cell or head and neck cancer occurred in dose-escalation patients. Of the patients, three showed partial responses, one with hepatocellular carcinoma and two with cutaneous melanoma. Study-level results: It was not determined which antigens were specifically recognized by the peripheral T cells that had undergone clonal expansion.

As for this clone: The antigen is undetermined.

The assay was immunoSEQ multiplex PCR, and TCRdb's table has in-frame clones only and misses some. The sample includes 30,000 or so clones, about nine tenths of them seen just once. The sequence was collected from an adult with an advanced solid tumor such as melanoma, head and neck, liver or kidney cancer. Sequencing was performed on CD4+ or CD8+ T cells sorted from blood, taken in a trial of the OX40 agonist ivuxolimab.

CDR3 protein: CASSTTGDEQFF. The CDR3 region has the DNA TGTGCCAGCAGCACCACAGGGGATGAGCAGTTCTTC. The rearrangement links TRBV28 to TRBJ2-1; TRBD1 matches at 7 bases. This CDR3 contains 12 residues. Germline V gene sequence: CDR1 MDHEN, CDR2 SYDVKM. The junction had 4 bases not matched to a gene; V was cut back by 6 bases and J by 8 bases.